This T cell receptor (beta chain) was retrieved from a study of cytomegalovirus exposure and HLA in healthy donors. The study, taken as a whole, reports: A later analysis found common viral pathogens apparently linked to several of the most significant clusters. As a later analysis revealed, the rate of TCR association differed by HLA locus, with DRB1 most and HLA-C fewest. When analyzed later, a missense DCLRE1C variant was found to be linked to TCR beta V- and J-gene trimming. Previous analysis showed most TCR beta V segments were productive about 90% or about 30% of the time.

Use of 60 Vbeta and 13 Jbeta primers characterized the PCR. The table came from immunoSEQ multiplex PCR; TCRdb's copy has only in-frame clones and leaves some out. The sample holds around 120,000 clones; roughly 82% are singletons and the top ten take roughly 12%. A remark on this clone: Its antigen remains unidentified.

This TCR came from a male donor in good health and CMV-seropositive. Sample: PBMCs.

CDR3 region: CASSLVSGRPYEQYF. For the CDR3, the DNA is TGTGCCAGCAGCTTAGTGTCAGGGCGTCCCTACGAGCAGTACTTC. V and J are TRBV7-9 and TRBJ2-7, with D possibly matching TRBD1 (5 bases). Trimming removed 1 base from V and 2 bases from J, with 12 bases in between. The CDR3 covers 15 residues. CDR1 and CDR2 (germline): SEHNR, FQNEAQ (reference sequence).